The T cell receptor beta chain described here comes from a study of cytomegalovirus exposure and HLA in healthy donors (TCRdb year 2017). For the study in its entirety: In an earlier analysis of 550 to 750 of the donors, about 260 Gb of sequence data and 100 million or so unique TCR beta sequences from some 170 million T cells were reported. About 310 gigabases of sequencing data and tens of millions of unique TCR sequences were included in an early release covering roughly 700 HLA-typed donors. Of the 300 to 450 genotyped donors, 65% to 90% were placed in the genetic ancestry cluster associated with self-reported Caucasian donors. The study aimed to test whether signatures of past pathogen exposure could be identified by cataloging public T cell receptors. The T cell repertoires of under 700 subjects were profiled by immunosequencing and related to cytomegalovirus serostatus. A separate validation cohort of about 110 different subjects was used in addition to the approximately 700-subject first cohort. High-throughput TCR immunosequencing, statistical association of individual TCRs with disease status, and machine learning were combined to predict cytomegalovirus infection status. A later analysis re-examined previously published TCR beta repertoires from 610 or so donors and added high-resolution HLA genotyping to investigate patterns of TCR occurrence. Rather than drawing on any new phenotypic data, the later analysis identified candidate immune exposures from TCR beta sequences and the way those sequences occurred across donors. An earlier analysis of approximately 500 of the donors applied high-throughput TCR beta sequencing to assess whether each TCR beta V gene segment acted as functional or pseudogenic. Alongside the repertoire data, information on donor age, sex, ethnicity and CMV serostatus was compiled. A later genetic analysis took genome-wide SNP genotypes for about 55% of the 666 donors and used that subset as a discovery cohort. All discovery cohort repertoires had been generated using a single sequencing platform. HLA typing included class I and class II loci at four-digit resolution. Typing coverage differed by locus: A, B, C, DRB1 and DQB1 were typed in about 620-630 donors, DQA1 in about 510, DPA1 in approximately 600, and DPB1 in approximately 450. Five DR-DQ haplotypes were handled as single units for association and clustering because linkage in the cohort was strong. Across about 370 genotyped donors of the cohort, an average of about 240,000 unique TCR beta nucleotide sequences per donor were sequenced, and roughly 20% of those sequences were non-productive. What the work shows at the level of the full study, not this receptor alone: In a later analysis, about 16,000 TCR beta sequences were associated with specific HLA alleles at a false discovery rate of 0.05. HLA typing was unavailable for some donors at each locus, so association tests used only the typed subset. Compared with the approximately 600-donor mean, donors in an Asian-associated ancestry cluster had fewer N-insertions in productive TCRs, according to a later genetic analysis. A few of the identified cytomegalovirus-associated TCR beta chains were confirmed in vitro to be specific for cytomegalovirus antigens. Only TCR beta chains were sequenced in this cohort, and the absence of alpha or paired-chain data limited detectable features. The earlier analysis of almost 600 of the donors excluded 15 to 20 rarely observed V segments, including chromosome 9 orphons, because counts were too low. A later analysis found that HLA-associated TCR beta chains were more clonally expanded and had lower generation probabilities than equally common non-associated chains. A later analysis found that TCR association rates varied across HLA loci, with DRB1 alleles showing the most associated TCRs and HLA-C alleles the fewest. In a later analysis, most CMV-associated TCR beta chains were found to appear HLA-restricted, with HLA associations seemingly driven largely by CMV exposure. CMV serostatus was the only immune exposure information available for the cohort. A further reported finding was that TCR beta sequences accurately predicted the HLA-A and HLA-B alleles for most subjects in the first cohort. The presence/absence analyses assumed that sequencing depth was roughly uniform across donors, and that assumption may not be true. In an earlier analysis of about 550 of the donors, most TCR beta V segments were observed in productive rearrangements about 87% or about 30% of the time, broadly matching IMGT annotations. Across donors, most TCR sequences were observed very rarely, whereas some public TCRs were present in many individuals. An association between a missense DCLRE1C variant and V-gene and J-gene trimming of TCR beta chains was found in a later genetic analysis and replicated in an independent cohort. The classifier was reported to diagnose cytomegalovirus status with high specificity and sensitivity in both the original and validation cohorts. A group of highly shared sequence variants was considered likely to be a technical artifact of the sequencing pipeline. The study gave a list of more than 150 TCR beta chains associated with cytomegalovirus. Correlated functional status among segregating V segments might reflect linkage disequilibrium, but an unknown experimental factor could not be ruled out. In a later analysis, several top co-occurrence clusters were reported to appear linked to parvovirus B19, influenza, CMV and Epstein-Barr virus. According to the authors, the approach could potentially be generalized to other disease states and immunological phenotypes. The 87-base-pair reads could not distinguish some IMGT-functional V segments, including TRBV6-2 and TRBV6-3, so those segments were excluded. Assigning TCR associations to individual alleles was difficult when HLA alleles, especially DR and DQ, strongly co-occurred.

In total, roughly 670 healthy bone marrow donors made up the cohort. At the time of sampling, all cohort members were nominally healthy, though unrecorded immune exposures were likely present. The donor was CMV seronegative and was included in the group of several hundred seronegative cohort members. A peripheral blood sample was collected from each donor, and TCR beta sequencing was performed on peripheral blood mononuclear cells. The Qiagen DNeasy Blood Extraction Kit was used to extract genomic DNA from the blood cell samples. As for this clone: Its specific antigen is unknown. One end of the junction is discordant with germline, which a read error may explain.

The library was built by means of the immunoSEQ multiplex PCR assay. For the multiplex PCR, a mixture combining 60 forward primers for TCR Vbeta segments and 13 reverse primers for TCR Jbeta segments was used. The CDR3 region of rearranged TCR beta genes was amplified from genomic DNA with a multiplex PCR assay. The Illumina HiSeq System was used to sequence the amplified TCR beta libraries as 87-base-pair reads. In the authors' own workflow: In a later analysis, 80 million or so unique TCR beta chains were counted across the roughly 610 repertoires, and about 9.9 million of these chains were shared by at least two donors. A nearest-neighbor algorithm error-corrected the raw reads and collapsed the reads into unique sequences, merging closely related sequences to remove PCR and sequencing errors. Alignment of CDR3 sequences to IMGT reference sequences was used to assign V, D and J gene segments. For a sequence to be retained, at least a six-nucleotide match to both a V gene segment and a J gene segment was required. A rearrangement was called productive if the CDR3 had no stop codons and remained in frame with V and J, and every other rearrangement was called non-productive. CDR3 was defined by IMGT convention, running from the second conserved V-encoded cysteine to the conserved J-encoded phenylalanine. In an earlier analysis of just under 600 of the donors, sequences lacking an unambiguous match to a single V gene segment were excluded. An earlier analysis of under 750 of the donors called V segments functional above 56.7% productive rearrangements and segregating when the between-donor standard deviation exceeded 5%. A statistical classification framework was built for diagnosing cytomegalovirus status from the catalog of TCR beta chain sequences. In a later analysis, TCR nucleotide sequences were compared against IMGT/GENE-DB human TR gene sequences so that V and J genes could be assigned. A later analysis assigned CDR3 sequences and most-parsimonious VDJ recombination scenarios with the TCRdist pipeline. In a later analysis, every TCR beta chain was defined by the combination of its CDR3 amino acid sequence and its V-gene family, and reads without a unique V-gene family were dropped. In a later analysis, a few hundred highly shared, low-generation-probability nucleotide sequences were removed to address suspected cross-contamination and a sequencing artifact. For each public chain, a later analysis derived a clonal expansion index from normalized ranks of inferred template counts within each repertoire. A later analysis computed generation probabilities with a VDJ recombination model fitted to out-of-frame rearrangements, and checked the results against IGoR. Hypergeometric tests were used in a later analysis to score TCR-TCR, TCR-HLA and TCR-CMV co-occurrence, with a repertoire-size bias correction applied to the TCR pairs. In a later analysis, false discovery rates were estimated by permuting HLA or CMV assignments 20 times. In a later analysis, co-occurring TCRs were grouped using DBSCAN, and TCRdist sequence similarity was added for clustering within HLA-allele-positive subsets. Repertoires with fewer than 30,000 or more than 120,000 public chains were left out of co-occurrence clustering, as were four to six repertoires with anomalous nucleotide sharing. Imported from immuneACCESS, the table was reduced by TCRdb to in-frame sequences with V and J called. These copies leave out some clones; in studies compared against another copy, an unresolved V gene accounts for under half, and the cause of the remainder is not known. That table gives V, J and clone size, and the DNA gave D and trimming. The sample has about 200,000 clones on record, 60% to 80% of them singletons. The ten top clones hold around 2% of the sample.

The CDR3 spans 15 residues, from the cysteine through the phenylalanine. Only CDR3 DNA remains: 45 bases, in frame from the first base. From a lookup of the germline V gene (reference sequence), CDR1 and CDR2 are SSHAT and FNYEAQ. The sample comprised PBMCs. Recombination linked TRBV7-7 to TRBJ2-1, with TRBD2 matching 8 junction bases. The TCR was taken from a man younger than 35 in good health and CMV-seronegative. The CDR3 region: CASSLATGGVEEQFF. The DNA sequence is given as TGTGCTAGCAGCTTAGCTACGGGGGGGGTAGAGGAGCAGTTCTTC.